A single sample is the source of the 24 T cell receptor beta chains below, sequenced in a study of blood T cell repertoires in COVID-19. This table comes from immunoSEQ multiplex PCR, and its TCRdb copy is limited to in-frame clones, with some not included. The table includes more than 65,000 clones, about four fifths detected once. Material: peripheral blood. The receptor source for this set is a woman of 80 years or more with acute or convalescent COVID-19.

The chain links TRBV6-5 to TRBJ2-5, with D possibly matching TRBD2 (7 bases). Looked up from germline, CDR1 is MNHEY and CDR2 is SVGAGI. V was pared by 6 bases and J by 5 bases, with 19 bases between. CDR3 length equals 15 residues. CDR3: CASRALLGGGETQYF. The DNA for the CDR3 is TGTGCCAGCAGGGCATTACTAGGGGGAGGGGAGACCCAGTACTTC.

The J gene is TRBJ2-2, the V gene TRBV11-2; TRBD1 is a possible D gene (5 bases). The CDR3 extends over 18 amino acids. V dropped 6 bases and J dropped 0 bases, with 20 bases sitting between them. Germline V gene data show CDR1 as SGHAT and CDR2 as FQNNGV. The CDR3 is CASRSQNRLRANTGELFF. The DNA for the CDR3 is TGTGCCAGCAGAAGCCAAAACAGGCTACGGGCGAACACCGGGGAGCTGTTTTTT.

The chain carries TRBV29-1 and TRBJ2-1; 7 positions match TRBD1. The germline gives CDR1 SQVTM, CDR2 ANQGSEA. Germline trimming cut 6 bases from V and 7 bases from J; bases unmatched to any gene: 6. This CDR3 spans 12 amino acids. Written as DNA, the CDR3 is TGCAGCGTGGGAGACAGGGTAAATGAGCAGTTCTTC. This gives the protein CSVGDRVNEQFF.

Written as DNA, the CDR3 is TGTGCCTGGAACACGGGACAGGGTTACAATGAGCAGTTCTTC. Residues: CAWNTGQGYNEQFF. The chain has TRBV30 and TRBJ2-1; TRBD1 aligns across 9 bases. V gave up 4 bases and J gave up 4 bases; unmatched junction bases: 5. Per germline, CDR1 GTSNPN and CDR2 SVGIG (reference sequence). The CDR3 sequence is 14 residues long.

This rearrangement joins TRBV25-1 to TRBJ1-4, with D tentatively TRBD1 (5 bases). Germline V gives CDR1 MGHDK, CDR2 SYGVNS. Between the trimmed V and J ends, which lost 5 bases and 2 bases, there was a span of 12 bases. CDR3 length: 15 residues. Here the CDR3 reads CASSPPTATNEKLFF. The CDR3 nucleotides read TGTGCCAGCAGTCCCCCGACAGCTACTAATGAAAAACTGTTTTTT.

The chain employs TRBV6-5 and TRBJ2-5; D call uncertain. The CDR3 is made up of 15 amino acids. V gave up 0 bases and J gave up 0 bases, with 8 bases separating them. Germline V gene data show CDR1 as MNHEY and CDR2 as SVGAGI. The CDR3 is CASSYSHLYQETQYF. In DNA, the CDR3 is TGTGCCAGCAGTTACTCCCATTTGTACCAAGAGACCCAGTACTTC.

J is TRBJ1-1 and V is TRBV3-1 (or the pseudogene TRBV3-2); 10 bases fit TRBD1. Per germline, CDR1 LGHDT and CDR2 YNNKEL (reference sequence). Unmatched junction bases numbered 8, after V lost 0 bases and J lost 1 base. The CDR3 totals 18 residues. The CDR3 here is CASSQDRDRGYSNTEAFF. CDR3 nucleotides: TGTGCCAGCAGCCAAGATCGGGACAGGGGTTATTCGAACACTGAAGCTTTCTTT.

This chain links TRBV3-1 (or the pseudogene TRBV3-2) with TRBJ2-7, with no clear D. The CDR3 sequence is 15 residues long. Per the germline V gene, CDR1 is LGHDT and CDR2 is YNNKEL (reference sequence). Trimming pared 0 bases from V and 2 bases from J, leaving 11 bases between. As DNA, the CDR3 is TGTGCCAGCAGCCAAGATCCTGCGGTAGCCTACGAGCAGTACTTC. Its protein product is CASSQDPAVAYEQYF.

V is TRBV5-8 and J is TRBJ2-5; 16 nucleotides agree with TRBD2. Germline V gene data show CDR1 as SGHTS and CDR2 as YDEGEE. V was pared by 4 bases and J by 2 bases, with 5 bases of the junction left unmatched. The CDR3 spans 17 residues. CDR3 residues: CASSQGLAGGFQETQYF. The CDR3 DNA reads as TGTGCCAGCAGCCAGGGACTAGCGGGGGGGTTTCAAGAGACCCAGTACTTC.

This chain connects TRBV11-2 to TRBJ1-2, with D unclear. The CDR3 consists of 15 residues. CDR1 and CDR2 from the germline V gene are SGHAT and FQNNGV. V was trimmed by 0 bases and J by 0 bases, leaving 8 bases between them. The CDR3 sequence is CASSLETTANYGYTF. The CDR3 DNA is TGTGCCAGCAGCTTAGAAACCACAGCTAACTATGGCTACACCTTC.

This chain joins TRBV6-6 and TRBJ2-1; D perhaps matches TRBD2 (6 bases). The ends were cut back, 0 bases at V and 9 bases at J, with 18 bases in the middle. Germline V gene lookup returns CDR1 MNHNY and CDR2 SVGAGI (reference sequence). The CDR3 totals 16 residues. The CDR3 bases are TGTGCCAGCAGTTACTCGGAACTAGCTGGAGGAGGTGAGCAGTTCTTC. Amino acid sequence: CASSYSELAGGGEQFF.

V gene TRBV7-9 combines with J gene TRBJ1-5; 8 bases align to TRBD1. V was pared by 2 bases and J by 3 bases, with 12 bases of the junction left unmatched. The length of the CDR3 is 18 residues. From germline, CDR1 is SEHNR and CDR2 FQNEAQ (reference sequence). The DNA of the CDR3 is TGTGCCAGCAGCTTATTCATAGGCGGGACAGGCAACAATCAGCCCCAGCATTTT. It codes for CASSLFIGGTGNNQPQHF.

This clone was found a few times. The J gene is TRBJ2-7, the V gene TRBV6-5, with 7 bases matching TRBD1. J was trimmed by 3 bases and V by 5 bases; bases with no gene match: 7. This CDR3 has 14 amino acids. Germline assignment: CDR1 MNHEY and CDR2 SVGAGI. CDR3 region: CASSQRGDSYEQYF. The CDR3 region has the DNA TGTGCCAGCAGTCAACGTGGGGACAGCTACGAGCAGTACTTC.

V usage is TRBV14 and J usage is TRBJ1-6; unclear D gene. The germline CDR1 and CDR2 sequences are SGHDN and FVKESK. CDR3 size: 16 residues. V dropped 0 bases and J dropped 9 bases, with 15 bases sitting between them. In nucleotides, the CDR3 is TGTGCCAGCAGCCAAGATTCGGGGTCGTTAAGTTCACCCCTCCACTTT. It codes for CASSQDSGSLSSPLHF.

The chain uses TRBV10-2 and TRBJ2-3; maybe TRBD1 (6 bases). The germline gives CDR1 WSHSY, CDR2 SAAADI. Trimming pared 2 bases from V and 0 bases from J, leaving 12 bases between. The CDR3 is made up of 16 amino acids. The CDR3 region is CASSEGGHLSTDTQYF. CDR3 DNA: TGCGCCAGCAGTGAGGGGGGACACCTAAGCACAGATACGCAGTATTTT.

The rearrangement joins TRBV6-2 or TRBV6-3 to TRBJ2-1; 12 positions match TRBD2. V shed 2 bases, J shed 0 bases, and the junction held 8 bases outside the gene matches. The CDR3 consists of 19 residues. Germline CDR1 reads MNHEY; CDR2 reads SVGEGT. DNA for the CDR3: TGTGCCAGCAGTTACCCGACTAGCGGGGGCACCAGCTCCTACAATGAGCAGTTCTTC. Its translation: CASSYPTSGGTSSYNEQFF.

Here the CDR3 DNA reads TGTGCCAGGAGAGCCGGCGTAGCGGAGCGCACAGATACGCAGTATTTT. It is translated as CARRAGVAERTDTQYF. The chain joins TRBV2 to TRBJ2-3; D might be TRBD2 (6 bases). The V end lost 9 bases, the J end lost 1 base, and 20 bases lay between the germline ends. This CDR3 has 16 residues. CDR1 and CDR2 (germline): SNHLY, FYNNEI.

Comment on this clone: A read error may produce the germline difference seen at one junction end. The chain carries TRBV5-1 and TRBJ1-3; D may be TRBD1 (5 bases). CDR1 is SGHRS, CDR2 YFSETQ, per germline. This CDR3 spans 14 amino acids. DNA of the CDR3: TGCGCCAGCAGCTTGGTCGGGGGATCCTTCTATCCACATTTT. It codes for CASSLVGGSFYPHF.

The rearrangement links TRBV13 to TRBJ1-2; 7 bases align to TRBD1. J lost 8 bases, V lost 0 bases, and 0 bases had no gene match. The CDR3 consists of 12 residues. Germline-derived CDR1 and CDR2 are PRHDT and FYEKMQ (reference sequence). The CDR3 region is CASSLGGGGYTF. The DNA of the CDR3 is TGTGCCAGCAGCTTAGGAGGGGGCGGCTACACCTTC. The full variable domain, in which reference TRBV13 and TRBJ1-2 provide the parts outside the CDR3, is AAGVIQSPRHLIKEKRETATLKCYPIPRHDTVYWYQQGPGQDPQFLISFYEKMQSDKGSIPDRFSAQQFSDYHSELNMSSLELGDSALYFCASSLGGGGYTFGSGTRLTVV.

V and J are TRBV6-5 and TRBJ1-5, with 10 bases that match TRBD1. Germline V gene lookup returns CDR1 MNHEY and CDR2 SVGAGI. This CDR3 contains 15 residues. V dropped 4 bases and J dropped 7; count of bases not matched to a gene: 7. CDR3 sequence: CASSLGQGFRQPQHF. The DNA of the CDR3 is TGTGCCAGCAGTTTGGGACAGGGGTTCAGGCAGCCCCAGCATTTT.

This clone has just a few counts. This chain links TRBV9 with TRBJ2-1; 10 positions match TRBD2. Germline-derived CDR1 and CDR2 are SGDLS and YYNGEE. The CDR3 sequence is 16 residues long. The trim removed 4 bases at V and 6 bases at J, leaving 10 bases unmatched. The CDR3 spells CASSPRAGGLVNEQFF. The CDR3 coding sequence is TGTGCCAGCAGCCCAAGAGCGGGGGGGCTCGTCAATGAGCAGTTCTTC.

This clone was detected a few times. This chain connects TRBV9 to TRBJ2-1; perhaps TRBD1 as D (6 bases). The V and J ends lost 0 bases and 5 bases respectively, with 21 bases between them. Germline V gives CDR1 SGDLS, CDR2 YYNGEE. CDR3 size: 18 residues. The CDR3 DNA reads TGTGCCAGCAGCGTAGGAGCTGTGGGGGCAGGGCGAAACAATGAGCAGTTCTTC. This codes for CASSVGAVGAGRNNEQFF.

This chain links TRBV5-4 with TRBJ2-3, with 9 bases fitting TRBD1. Unmatched junction bases numbered 5, after V lost 3 bases and J lost 3 bases. In germline, CDR1 is SGHNT, CDR2 YYREEE (reference sequence). This CDR3 spans 15 amino acids. The CDR3 nucleotides are TGTGCCAGCAGCTCGAAGGACAGGGGAACAGATACGCAGTATTTT. It codes for CASSSKDRGTDTQYF.

The J gene is TRBJ2-3, the V gene TRBV5-1; D ambiguous. Per the germline V gene, CDR1 is SGHRS and CDR2 is YFSETQ. CDR3 length equals 15 residues. The V end was cut by 7 bases, the J end by 0 bases, with 15 bases between. The CDR3 nucleotides are TGCGCCAGCTCTACCTATGGCGGTAGCACAGATACGCAGTATTTT. Encoded protein: CASSTYGGSTDTQYF. Filled out from reference TRBV5-1 and TRBJ2-3, the complete variable domain reads KAGVTQTPRYLIKTRGQQVTLSCSPISGHRSVSWYQQTPGQGLQFLFEYFSETQRNKGNFPGRFSGRQFSNSRSEMNVSTLELGDSALYLCASSTYGGSTDTQYFGPGTRLTVL.